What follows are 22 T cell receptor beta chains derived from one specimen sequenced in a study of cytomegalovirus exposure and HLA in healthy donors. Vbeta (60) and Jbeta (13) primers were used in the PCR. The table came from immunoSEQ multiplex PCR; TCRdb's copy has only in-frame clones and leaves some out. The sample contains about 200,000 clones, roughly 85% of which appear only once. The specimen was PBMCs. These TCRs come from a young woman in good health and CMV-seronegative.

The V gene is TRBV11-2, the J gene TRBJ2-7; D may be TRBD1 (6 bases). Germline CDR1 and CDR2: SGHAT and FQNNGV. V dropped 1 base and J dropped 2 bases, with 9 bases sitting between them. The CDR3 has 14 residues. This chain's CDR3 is CASSLAGAPYEQYF. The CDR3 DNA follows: TGTGCCAGCAGCTTAGCAGGGGCACCCTACGAGCAGTACTTC.

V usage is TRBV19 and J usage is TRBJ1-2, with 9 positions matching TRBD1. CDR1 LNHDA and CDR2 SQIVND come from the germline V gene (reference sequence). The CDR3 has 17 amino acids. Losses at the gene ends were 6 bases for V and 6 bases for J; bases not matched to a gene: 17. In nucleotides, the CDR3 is TGTGCCAGTAGGAGTCCCGGGACAGGGTTGCGAGGGAATGGCTACACCTTC. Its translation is CASRSPGTGLRGNGYTF.

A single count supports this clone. CDR3: CASSEVNGTGVATIYF. Here the CDR3 DNA reads TGTGCCAGCAGTGAGGTGAACGGGACAGGGGTCGCCACCATATATTTT. The chain carries TRBV25-1 and TRBJ1-3, with 10 nucleotides matching TRBD1. V was pared by 3 bases and J by 9 bases, with 11 bases of the junction left unmatched. CDR3 length equals 16 residues. Germline assignment: CDR1 MGHDK and CDR2 SYGVNS.

The CDR3 DNA follows: TGTGCCAGCAGTTTGGACAGGACTTACACAGATACGCAGTATTTT. Encoded protein: CASSLDRTYTDTQYF. This chain links TRBV28 with TRBJ2-3; 7 nucleotides agree with TRBD1. The trim removed 3 bases at V and 2 bases at J, leaving 5 bases unmatched. Germline V CDR1 and CDR2: MDHEN, SYDVKM. The CDR3 has 15 residues.

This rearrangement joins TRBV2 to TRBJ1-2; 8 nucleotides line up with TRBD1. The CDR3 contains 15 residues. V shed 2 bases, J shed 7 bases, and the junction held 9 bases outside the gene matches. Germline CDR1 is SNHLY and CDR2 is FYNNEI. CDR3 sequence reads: CASSEIGTGGFGYTF. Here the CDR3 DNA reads TGTGCCAGCAGTGAAATCGGCACAGGGGGATTTGGCTACACCTTC.

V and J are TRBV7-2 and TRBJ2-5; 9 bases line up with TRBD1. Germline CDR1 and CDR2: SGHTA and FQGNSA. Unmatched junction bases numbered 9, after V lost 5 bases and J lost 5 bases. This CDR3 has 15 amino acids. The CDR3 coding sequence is TGTGCCAGCAGCGCAGTGGTTACAGGGGGCGAGACCCAGTACTTC. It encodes CASSAVVTGGETQYF. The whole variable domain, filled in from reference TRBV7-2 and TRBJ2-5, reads GAGVSQSPSNKVTEKGKDVELRCDPISGHTALYWYRQSLGQGLEFLIYFQGNSAPDKSGLPSDRFSAERTGGSVSTLTIQRTQQEDSAVYLCASSAVVTGGETQYFGPGTRLLVL.

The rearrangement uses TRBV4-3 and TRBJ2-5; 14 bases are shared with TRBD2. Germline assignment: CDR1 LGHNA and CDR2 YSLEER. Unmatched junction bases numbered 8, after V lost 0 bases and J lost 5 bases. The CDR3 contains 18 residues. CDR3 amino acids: CASSQDWGLAGDRETQYF. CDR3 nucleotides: TGCGCCAGCAGCCAAGATTGGGGACTAGCGGGAGACCGGGAGACCCAGTACTTC.

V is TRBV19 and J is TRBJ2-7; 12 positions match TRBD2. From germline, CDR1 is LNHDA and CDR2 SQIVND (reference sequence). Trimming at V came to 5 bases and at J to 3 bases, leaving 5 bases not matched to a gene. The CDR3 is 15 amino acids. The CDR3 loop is CASSLLAGGSYEQYF. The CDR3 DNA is TGTGCCAGTAGTTTACTAGCGGGAGGAAGCTACGAGCAGTACTTC.

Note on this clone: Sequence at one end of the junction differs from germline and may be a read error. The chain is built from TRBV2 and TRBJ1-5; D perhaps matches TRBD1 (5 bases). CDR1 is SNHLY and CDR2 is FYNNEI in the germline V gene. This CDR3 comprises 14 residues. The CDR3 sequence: CASSEVGGNQPQHF. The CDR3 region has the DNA TGTGCCAGCAGCGAAGTAGGGGGCAATCAGCCCCAGCATTTT. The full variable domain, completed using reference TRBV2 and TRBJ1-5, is EPEVTQTPSHQVTQMGQEVILRCVPISNHLYFYWYRQILGQKVEFLVSFYNNEISEKSEIFDDQFSVERPDGSNFTLKIRSTKLEDSAMYFCASSEVGGNQPQHFGDGTRLSIL.

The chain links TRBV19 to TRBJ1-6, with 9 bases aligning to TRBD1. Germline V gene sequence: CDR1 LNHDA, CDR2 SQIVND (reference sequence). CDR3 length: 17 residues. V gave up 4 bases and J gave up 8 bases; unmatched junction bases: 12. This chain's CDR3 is CASSKGTWDRVDSPLHF. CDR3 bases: TGTGCCAGTAGTAAGGGGACCTGGGACAGGGTTGATTCACCCCTCCACTTT.

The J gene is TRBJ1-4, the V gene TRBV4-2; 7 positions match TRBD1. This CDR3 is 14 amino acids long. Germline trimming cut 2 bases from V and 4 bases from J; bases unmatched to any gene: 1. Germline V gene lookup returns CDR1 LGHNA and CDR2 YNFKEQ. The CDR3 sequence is CASSQQGVNEKLFF. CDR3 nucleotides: TGTGCCAGCAGCCAACAGGGGGTTAATGAAAAACTGTTTTTT.

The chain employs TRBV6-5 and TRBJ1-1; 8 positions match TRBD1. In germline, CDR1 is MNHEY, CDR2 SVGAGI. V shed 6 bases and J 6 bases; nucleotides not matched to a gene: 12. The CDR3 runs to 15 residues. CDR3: CASSPGQGGWPEAFF. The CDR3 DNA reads TGTGCCAGCAGCCCCGGACAGGGCGGTTGGCCTGAAGCTTTCTTT.

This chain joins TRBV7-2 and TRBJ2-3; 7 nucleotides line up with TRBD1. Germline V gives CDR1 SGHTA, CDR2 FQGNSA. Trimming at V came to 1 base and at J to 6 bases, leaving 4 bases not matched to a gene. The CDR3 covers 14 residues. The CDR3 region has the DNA TGTGCCAGCAGCTTAGGACAGGGATGGGATACGCAGTATTTT. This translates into CASSLGQGWDTQYF.

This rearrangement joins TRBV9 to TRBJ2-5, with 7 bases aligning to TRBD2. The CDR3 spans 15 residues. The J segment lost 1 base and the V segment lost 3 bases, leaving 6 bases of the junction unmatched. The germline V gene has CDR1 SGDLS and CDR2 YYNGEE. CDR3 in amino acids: CASSGAGRGQETQYF. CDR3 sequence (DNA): TGTGCCAGCAGCGGGGCGGGGAGGGGCCAAGAGACCCAGTACTTC.

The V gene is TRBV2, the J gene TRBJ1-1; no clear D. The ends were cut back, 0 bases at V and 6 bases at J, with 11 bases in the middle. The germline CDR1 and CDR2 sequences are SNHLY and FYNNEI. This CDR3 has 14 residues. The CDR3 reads CASSEAVDLAEAFF. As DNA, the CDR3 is TGTGCCAGCAGTGAAGCTGTGGACTTGGCTGAAGCTTTCTTT.

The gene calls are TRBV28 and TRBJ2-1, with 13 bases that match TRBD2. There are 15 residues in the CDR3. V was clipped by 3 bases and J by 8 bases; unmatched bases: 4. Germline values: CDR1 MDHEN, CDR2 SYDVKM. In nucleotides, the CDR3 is TGTGCCAGCAGTTTGGGACTAGCGGGGACCGATGAGCAGTTCTTC. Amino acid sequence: CASSLGLAGTDEQFF.

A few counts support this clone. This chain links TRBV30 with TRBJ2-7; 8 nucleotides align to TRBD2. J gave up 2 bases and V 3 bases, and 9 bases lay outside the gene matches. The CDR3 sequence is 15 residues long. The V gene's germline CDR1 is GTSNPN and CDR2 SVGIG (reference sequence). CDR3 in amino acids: CAWRPGTRGTYEQYF. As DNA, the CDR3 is TGTGCCTGGAGACCCGGGACTAGGGGGACCTACGAGCAGTACTTC.

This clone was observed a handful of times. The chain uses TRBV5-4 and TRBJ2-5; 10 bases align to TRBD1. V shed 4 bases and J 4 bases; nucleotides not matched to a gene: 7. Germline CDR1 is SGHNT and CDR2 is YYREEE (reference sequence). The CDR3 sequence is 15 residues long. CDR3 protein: CASSPVTGGRETQYF. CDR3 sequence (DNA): TGTGCCAGCAGCCCAGTGACAGGGGGCCGAGAGACCCAGTACTTC.

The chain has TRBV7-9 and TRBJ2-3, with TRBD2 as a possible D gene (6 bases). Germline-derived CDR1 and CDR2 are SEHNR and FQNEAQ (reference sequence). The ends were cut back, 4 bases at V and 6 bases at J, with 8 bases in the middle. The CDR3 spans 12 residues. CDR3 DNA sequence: TGTGCCAGCAGCTCTGGAGGGGATACGCAGTATTTT. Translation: CASSSGGDTQYF.

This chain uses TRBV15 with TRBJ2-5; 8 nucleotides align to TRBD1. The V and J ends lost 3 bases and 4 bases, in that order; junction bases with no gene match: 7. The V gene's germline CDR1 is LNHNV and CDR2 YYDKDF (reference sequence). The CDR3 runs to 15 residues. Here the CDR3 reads CATSRDREIRETQYF. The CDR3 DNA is TGTGCCACCAGCAGGGACAGGGAAATCCGAGAGACCCAGTACTTC.

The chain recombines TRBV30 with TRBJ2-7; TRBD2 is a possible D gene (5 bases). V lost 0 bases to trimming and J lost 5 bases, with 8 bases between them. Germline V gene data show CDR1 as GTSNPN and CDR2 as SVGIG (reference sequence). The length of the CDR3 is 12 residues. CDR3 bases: TGTGCCTGGAGTGTAACGGGGAACGAGCAGTACTTC. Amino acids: CAWSVTGNEQYF.

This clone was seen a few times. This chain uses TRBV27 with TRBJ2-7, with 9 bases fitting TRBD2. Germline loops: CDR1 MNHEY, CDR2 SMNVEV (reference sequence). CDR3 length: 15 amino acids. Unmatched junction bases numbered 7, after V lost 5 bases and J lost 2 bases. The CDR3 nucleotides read TGTGCCAGCAGTACTGCGACTAGCGGCGCCTACGAGCAGTACTTC. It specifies CASSTATSGAYEQYF.